This T cell receptor beta chain was obtained from a study of blood T cell repertoires in COVID-19. This CDR3 region has 15 residues. CDR1 and CDR2 (germline): SNHLY, FYNNEI. Trimming removed 7 bases from V and 0 bases from J; junction bases left unmatched: 6. Methods used by the authors: For nucleated cells, counts were estimated from reference gene primer amplification. Assay used: immunoSEQ multiplex PCR; TCRdb lists only in-frame clones, some missing. For V, J and clone size, that table is used; D and trimming come from the DNA. The data contain 250,000 to 300,000 clones, around nine tenths of them singletons.

The genes are TRBV2 and TRBJ1-5, with 7 nucleotides matching TRBD1. What was sequenced was peripheral blood. The TCR comes from a man in his forties or fifties with acute or convalescent COVID-19. The CDR3 sequence is CASKERGPSNQPQHF. Here the CDR3 DNA reads TGTGCCAGCAAGGAAAGGGGGCCTAGCAATCAGCCCCAGCATTTT.